This is a list of T cell receptor beta chains from one sample in a study of response to subunit inactivated influenza vaccine. Via MiXCR, TCRdb re-called the RT-PCR reads, giving one row per CDR3 protein. The repertoire holds around 750,000 distinct CDR3 sequences, approximately 22% seen once, with about a tenth in the top ten. The source material was PBMCs from blood, sampled 4 to 6 days after vaccination. Receptors were obtained from a man over 45 who received an inactivated influenza vaccine. Each CDR3 is given with its conserved first and last residue. The D gene is left open where the match is weak. Clone size appears in some rows only: once, few, many, or a class for an expanded clone.

TRBJ2-3 | few | TRBV15 | NA | CATSRDGLSGDTQYF | TGTGCCACCAGCAGAGATGGTCTATCGGGAGATACGCAGTATTTT
TRBJ2-7 | NA | TRBV12-3/TRBV12-4 | TRBD2 | CASSRIGLAEQYF | TGTGCCAGCAGCCGGATTGGACTAGCGGAGCAGTACTTC
TRBJ2-7 | NA | TRBV29-1 | TRBD1 | CSGGDRIPYEQYF | TGCAGCGGGGGGGACAGGATCCCCTACGAGCAGTACTTC
TRBJ2-1 | NA | TRBV24-1 | NA | CATSDLGSSSYNEQFF | TGTGCCACCAGTGATTTGGGCTCGAGCTCCTACAATGAGCAGTTCTTC
TRBJ2-1 | NA | TRBV7-9 | NA | CASSPGQFPYNEQFF | TGTGCCAGCAGCCCAGGACAGTTCCCCTACAATGAGCAGTTCTTC
TRBJ2-1 | NA | TRBV15 | NA | CATSRRTADEQFF | TGTGCCACCAGCAGAAGGACAGCCGATGAGCAGTTCTTC
TRBJ1-1 | few | TRBV12-3/TRBV12-4 | NA | CASSLTGGFRGAEAFF | TGTGCCAGCAGTTTAACGGGGGGATTTAGGGGCGCTGAAGCTTTCTTT
TRBJ1-4 | few | TRBV10-3 | TRBD1 | CAISDPGTGSEKLFF | TGTGCCATCAGTGATCCCGGGACAGGGTCAGAAAAACTGTTTTTT
TRBJ2-1 | NA | TRBV27 | NA | CASSPLATQGRDHNEQFF | TGTGCCAGCAGTCCCCTTGCCACACAGGGTAGGGACCACAATGAGCAGTTCTTC
TRBJ2-7 | few | TRBV6-2/TRBV6-3 | TRBD2 | CASSYWRGSTYEQYF | TGTGCCAGCAGTTACTGGCGGGGGAGTACCTACGAGCAGTACTTC
TRBJ1-4 | NA | TRBV5-1 | TRBD1 | CASSFSSRGQTNEKLFF | TGCGCCAGCAGCTTTTCCAGCAGGGGGCAGACTAATGAAAAACTGTTTTTT
TRBJ1-1 | many | TRBV12-3/TRBV12-4 | NA | CASSLGQMNTEAFF | TGTGCCAGCAGCTTGGGACAAATGAACACTGAAGCTTTCTTT
TRBJ2-3 | NA | TRBV11-3 | TRBD2 | CASSRTGTSGTDTQYF | TGTGCCAGCAGCAGAACCGGGACTAGCGGCACAGATACGCAGTATTTT
TRBJ2-3 | NA | TRBV7-3 | TRBD2 | CASSSGLAVITDTQYF | TGTGCCAGCAGCTCGGGACTAGCGGTAATCACAGATACGCAGTATTTT
TRBJ2-7 | few | TRBV20-1 | NA | CSASSGYSYEQYF | TGCAGTGCTAGTAGCGGATACTCCTACGAGCAGTACTTC
TRBJ2-1 | NA | TRBV20-1 | TRBD2 | CSARAPWAGGPSNEQFF | TGCAGTGCTAGAGCTCCGTGGGCGGGAGGGCCCAGTAATGAGCAGTTCTTC
TRBJ2-1 | NA | TRBV15 | TRBD2 | CATSISGAPYNEQFF | TGTGCCACCAGCATTAGCGGGGCCCCCTACAATGAGCAGTTCTTC
TRBJ2-1 | few | TRBV12-3/TRBV12-4 | TRBD1 | CASTGTGSYNEQFF | TGTGCCAGTACCGGGACAGGTTCCTACAATGAGCAGTTCTTC
TRBJ2-7 | NA | TRBV5-1 | NA | CASSLARSLSYEQYF | TGCGCCAGCAGCTTGGCACGAAGCCTCTCCTACGAGCAGTACTTC
TRBJ2-7 | few | TRBV11-2 | NA | CASSLEYRVRGEQYF | TGTGCCAGCAGCTTAGAGTACAGGGTTCGTGGCGAGCAGTACTTC
TRBJ2-7 | few | TRBV6-5 | TRBD2 | CASSYTPLAGGMDEQYF | TGTGCCAGCAGTTACACCCCATTAGCGGGAGGTATGGACGAGCAGTACTTC
TRBJ2-2 | few | TRBV15 | NA | CATSRGTGRAGGTGELFF | TGTGCCACCAGCAGGGGGACAGGGCGAGCGGGGGGCACCGGGGAGCTGTTTTTT
TRBJ2-7 | NA | TRBV7-2 | NA | CASSHPGAVMYEQYF | TGTGCCAGCAGCCATCCCGGAGCCGTAATGTACGAGCAGTACTTC
TRBJ1-2 | NA | TRBV6-5 | TRBD1 | CASSSLSGTGFRGYTF | TGTGCCAGCAGTTCCCTTTCCGGGACAGGGTTTCGGGGCTACACCTTC
TRBJ2-1 | few | TRBV6-2/TRBV6-3 | TRBD1 | CATTQGQGYNEQFF | TGTGCCACCACACAAGGACAGGGGTACAATGAGCAGTTCTTC
TRBJ1-3 | few | TRBV7-3 | NA | CASSPGPANTIYF | TGTGCCAGCAGCCCCGGACCCGCCAACACCATATATTTT
TRBJ2-6 | NA | TRBV6-1 | NA | CASSARSRGVWANVLTF | TGTGCCAGCAGTGCCCGGAGTAGAGGGGTGTGGGCCAACGTCCTGACTTTC
TRBJ2-3 | few | TRBV20-1 | NA | CSVGFTDTQYF | TGCAGTGTTGGGTTCACAGATACGCAGTATTTT
TRBJ2-1 | few | TRBV7-2 | TRBD1 | CASSDRRQGWNEQFF | TGTGCCAGCAGCGACAGGAGACAGGGGTGGAATGAGCAGTTCTTC
TRBJ2-1 | once | TRBV30 | NA | CAWSFLQGSYNEQFF | TGTGCCTGGAGCTTCCTACAGGGTTCCTACAATGAGCAGTTCTTC
TRBJ2-5 | NA | TRBV18 | TRBD1 | CASSSLQGRGETQYF | TGTGCCAGCTCATCCCTACAGGGGCGTGGAGAGACCCAGTACTTC
TRBJ2-7 | few | TRBV20-1 | TRBD2 | CSATLTSGGLEQYF | TGCAGTGCTACCCTGACTAGCGGGGGCCTGGAGCAGTACTTC
TRBJ1-1 | few | TRBV13 | TRBD1 | CASSLGLDRGLSQEF | TGTGCCAGCAGCTTAGGCCTGGACAGGGGTTTGTCCCAGGAGTTT
TRBJ1-2 | many | TRBV20-1 | TRBD1 | CSARARDRVNYGYTF | TGCAGTGCTAGAGCCAGGGACAGGGTGAACTATGGCTACACCTTC
TRBJ2-1 | few | TRBV11-2 | TRBD2 | CASSSYNRLVGLYYNEQFF | TGTGCCAGCAGCTCCTATAACCGACTGGTGGGACTATACTACAATGAGCAGTTCTTC
TRBJ2-7 | NA | TRBV21-1 | NA | CASSSLPGQRHSYEQYF | TGTGCCAGCAGCAGCCTGCCGGGACAGCGACACTCCTACGAGCAGTACTTC
TRBJ2-1 | many | TRBV20-1 | TRBD2 | CSASQGLGTHEQFF | TGCAGTGCTAGTCAAGGACTAGGAACGCATGAGCAGTTCTTC
TRBJ2-7 | NA | TRBV5-1 | NA | CASSLAHGSYEQYF | TGCGCCAGCAGCTTGGCCCACGGATCCTACGAGCAGTACTTC
TRBJ2-7 | once | TRBV29-1 | NA | CSATGLSYEQYF | TGCAGCGCAACAGGGCTCTCCTACGAGCAGTACTTC
TRBJ1-3 | NA | TRBV29-1 | NA | CSATAGSGNTISF | TGCAGCGCGACGGCAGGCTCTGGAAACACCATATCTTTT